The source of this TCR beta chain is a study of blood T cells in healthy people across ages. Overall study: Researchers report that template switching captured about one barcoded beta molecule per two T cells. Study-wide results and caveats: Naive T cell percentage and TCR beta diversity correlated strongly.

Through a sample-barcoded 5' primer and a J-beta primer mix, a second PCR was run for 7 to 11 cycles. TCRdb analysed the 5' RACE reads with MiXCR anew, one entry per CDR3 protein. The sample records 540,000 or so distinct CDR3 sequences, about 26% being singletons. Investigators took ten milliliters of peripheral blood from every donor. This clonotype was seen a few times. Its antigen is undetermined. Germline trimming cut 5 bases from V and 1 base from J; bases unmatched to any gene: 5. The CDR3 consists of 15 residues. Sequenced material: blood. This sequence was found in a woman between 70 and 85 years old in good health. The chain combines TRBV12-3 or TRBV12-4 with TRBJ2-4; 7 bases are a match to TRBD2. The CDR3 DNA reads as TGTGCCAGCAGTACGGCGGGGGTTGCCAAAAACATTCAGTACTTC. As protein: CASSTAGVAKNIQYF.